The present T cell receptor (beta chain) was sequenced within a study of blood T cell repertoires in COVID-19. Germline V lookup: CDR1 GTSNPN, CDR2 SVGIG (reference sequence). This CDR3 region has 13 residues. Trimming removed 3 bases from V and 4 bases from J, with 10 bases in between. Per the study methods: Cell counts per sample came from amplifying reference gene primers. Produced via immunoSEQ multiplex PCR; TCRdb's table is partial and in-frame only. V, J and clone size are taken as reported in that table, and D and trimming were inferred from the DNA itself. The sample shows roughly 170,000 clones, roughly 88% of them seen only once.

Sample: peripheral blood. This clonotype was sampled from a man aged 55 to 69 who had recovered from COVID-19. The chain is built from TRBV30 and TRBJ1-5; no clear D gene. DNA of the CDR3: TGTGCCTGGAGCAGTGGTCCGAATCAGCCCCAGCATTTT. Its translation: CAWSSGPNQPQHF.